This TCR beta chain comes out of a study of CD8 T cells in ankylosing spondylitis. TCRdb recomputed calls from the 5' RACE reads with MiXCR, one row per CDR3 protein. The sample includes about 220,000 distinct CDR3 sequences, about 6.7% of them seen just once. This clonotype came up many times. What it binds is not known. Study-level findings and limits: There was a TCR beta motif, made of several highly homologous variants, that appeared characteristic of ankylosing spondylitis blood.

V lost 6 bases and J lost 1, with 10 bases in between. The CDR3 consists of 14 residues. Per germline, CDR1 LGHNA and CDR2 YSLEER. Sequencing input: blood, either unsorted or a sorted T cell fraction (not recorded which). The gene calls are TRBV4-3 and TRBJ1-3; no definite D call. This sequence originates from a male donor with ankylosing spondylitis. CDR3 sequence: CASSEGWSGNTIYF. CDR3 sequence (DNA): TGCGCCAGCAGTGAAGGATGGTCTGGAAACACCATATATTTT.